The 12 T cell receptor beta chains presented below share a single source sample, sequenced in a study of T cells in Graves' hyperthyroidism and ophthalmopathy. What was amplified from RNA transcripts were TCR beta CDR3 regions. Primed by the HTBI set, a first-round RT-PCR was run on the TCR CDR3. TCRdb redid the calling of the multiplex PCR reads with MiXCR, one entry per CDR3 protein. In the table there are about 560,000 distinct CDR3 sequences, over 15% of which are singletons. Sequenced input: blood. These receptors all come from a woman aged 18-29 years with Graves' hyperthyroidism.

CDR3 DNA sequence: TGTGCCAACCTACAGGGGGAGACCCAGTACTTC. Protein product: CANLQGETQYF. This sequence joins TRBV10-3 and TRBJ2-5, with 7 bases matching TRBD1. The CDR3 extends over 11 amino acids. Per germline, CDR1 ENHRY and CDR2 SYGVKD. The J segment lost 5 bases and the V segment lost 10 bases, leaving 4 bases of the junction unmatched.

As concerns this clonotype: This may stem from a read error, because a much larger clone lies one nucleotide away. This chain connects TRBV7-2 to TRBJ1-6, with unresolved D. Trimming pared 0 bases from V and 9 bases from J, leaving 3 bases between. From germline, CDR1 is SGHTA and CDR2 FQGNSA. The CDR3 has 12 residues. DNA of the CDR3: TGTGCCAGCAGCTTAGCGGTTTCACCCCTCCACTTT. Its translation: CASSLAVSPLHF. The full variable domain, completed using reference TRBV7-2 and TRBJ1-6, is GAGVSQSPSNKVTEKGKDVELRCDPISGHTALYWYRQSLGQGLEFLIYFQGNSAPDKSGLPSDRFSAERTGGSVSTLTIQRTQQEDSAVYLCASSLAVSPLHFGNGTRLTVT.

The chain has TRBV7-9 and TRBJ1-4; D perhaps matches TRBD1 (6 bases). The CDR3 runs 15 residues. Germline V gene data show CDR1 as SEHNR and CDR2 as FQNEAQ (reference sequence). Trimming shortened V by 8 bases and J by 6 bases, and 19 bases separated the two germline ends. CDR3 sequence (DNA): TGTGCCAGCTCCCCTTCGCAGGGGCAGGATGAAAAACTGTTTTTT. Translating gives CASSPSQGQDEKLFF.

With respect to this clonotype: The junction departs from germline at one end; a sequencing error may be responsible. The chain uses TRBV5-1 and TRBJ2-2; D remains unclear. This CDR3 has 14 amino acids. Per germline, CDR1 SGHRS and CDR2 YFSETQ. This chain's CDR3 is CVSSLSTGFGELFF. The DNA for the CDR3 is TGCGTCAGCAGCTTGTCGACCGGGTTCGGGGAGCTGTTTTTT.

CDR3 coding DNA: TGTGCCAGCAGTGAATTTATAGGGTGGGGGGAGACCCAGTACTTC. Residues: CASSEFIGWGETQYF. This chain uses TRBV6-1 with TRBJ2-5; D is possibly TRBD1 or TRBD2 (5 bases each). CDR1 MNHNS and CDR2 SASEGT come from the germline V gene. This CDR3 region has 15 residues. Trimming took off 2 bases at V and 5 bases at J, with 15 bases between the two ends.

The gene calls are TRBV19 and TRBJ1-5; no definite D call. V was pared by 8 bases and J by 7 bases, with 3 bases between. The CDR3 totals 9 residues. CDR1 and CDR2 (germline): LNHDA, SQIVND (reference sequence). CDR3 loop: CASGQPQHF. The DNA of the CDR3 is TGTGCCAGTGGACAGCCCCAGCATTTT.

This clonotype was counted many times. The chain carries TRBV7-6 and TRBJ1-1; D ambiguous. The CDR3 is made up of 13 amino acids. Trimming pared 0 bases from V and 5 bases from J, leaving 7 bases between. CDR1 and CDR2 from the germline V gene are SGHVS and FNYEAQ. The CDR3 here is CASSLAFGTEAFF. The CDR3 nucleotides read TGTGCCAGCAGCTTAGCCTTCGGGACTGAAGCTTTCTTT.

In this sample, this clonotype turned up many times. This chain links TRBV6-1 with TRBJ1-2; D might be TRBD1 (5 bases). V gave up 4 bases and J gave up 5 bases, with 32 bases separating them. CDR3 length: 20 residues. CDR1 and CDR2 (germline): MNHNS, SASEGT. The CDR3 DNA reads TGTGCCAGCAGTGCGCCCCTAGGGTTGGGGGAGGGAAGGATAAAGTATGGCTACACCTTC. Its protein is CASSAPLGLGEGRIKYGYTF.

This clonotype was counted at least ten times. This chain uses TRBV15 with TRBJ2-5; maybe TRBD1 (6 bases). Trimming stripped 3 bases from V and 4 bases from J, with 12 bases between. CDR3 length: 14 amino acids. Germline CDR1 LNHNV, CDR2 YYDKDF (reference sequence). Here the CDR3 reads CATSSWGPRETQYF. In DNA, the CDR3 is TGTGCCACCAGCAGCTGGGGGCCAAGAGAGACCCAGTACTTC.

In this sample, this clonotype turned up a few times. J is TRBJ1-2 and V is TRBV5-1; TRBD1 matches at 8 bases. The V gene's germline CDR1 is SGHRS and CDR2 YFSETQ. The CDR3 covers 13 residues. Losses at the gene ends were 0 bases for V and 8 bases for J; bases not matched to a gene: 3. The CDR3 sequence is CASSLGTGTGYTF. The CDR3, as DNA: TGCGCCAGCAGCTTGGGGACAGGGACCGGCTACACCTTC.

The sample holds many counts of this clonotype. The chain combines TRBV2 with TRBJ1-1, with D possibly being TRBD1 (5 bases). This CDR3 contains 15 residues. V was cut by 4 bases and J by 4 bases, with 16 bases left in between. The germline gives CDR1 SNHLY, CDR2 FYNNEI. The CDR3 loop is CASSGDLPSVTEAFF. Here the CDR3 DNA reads TGTGCCAGCAGTGGGGACTTACCTTCAGTCACTGAAGCTTTCTTT.

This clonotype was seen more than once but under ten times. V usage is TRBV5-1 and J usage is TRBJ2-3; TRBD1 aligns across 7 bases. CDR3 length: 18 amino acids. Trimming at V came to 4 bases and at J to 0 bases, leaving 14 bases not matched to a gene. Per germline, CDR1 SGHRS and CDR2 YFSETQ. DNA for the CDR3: TGCGCCAGCAGCCAAAGCCCAAAATACAGGGGAAGCACAGATACGCAGTATTTT. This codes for CASSQSPKYRGSTDTQYF.